This TCR beta chain was found in a study of cytomegalovirus exposure and HLA in healthy donors. Overall study results and limits: Researchers had no immune exposure information except CMV serostatus available.

As regards this clone: The antigen remains undetermined.

The study ran its PCR with 60 Vbeta and 13 Jbeta primers. Assay used: immunoSEQ multiplex PCR; TCRdb lists only in-frame clones, some missing. Its table lists more than 45,000 clones. CDR1 is SGHRS, CDR2 YFSETQ, per germline. J gave up 7 bases and V 0 bases, and 8 bases lay outside the gene matches. The CDR3 runs to 16 residues. The sequence was obtained from a male donor in good health and CMV-seronegative. Material for sequencing was PBMCs. The rearrangement uses TRBV5-1 and TRBJ2-1, with 9 bases that match TRBD1. CDR3 sequence reads: CASSLEVTGGLNEQFF. CDR3 nucleotide sequence: TGCGCCAGCAGCTTGGAGGTGACAGGGGGTTTAAATGAGCAGTTCTTC.